This T cell receptor beta chain was sequenced during a study of T cell responses to AZD1222 COVID-19 vaccine. At the level of the study: Second-dose groups at about 4 or about 12 weeks were pooled. General observations from the study: Dominant CD4 TCR responses targeted spike regions 160-218 and 743-854. Recipients of two AZD1222 doses showed rising Spike-specific TCR breadth and depth. Baseline seropositivity characterized only a handful of AZD1222 recipients.

As for this clone: No antigen is known for it.

This CDR3 has 18 amino acids. Looked up from germline, CDR1 is MNHEY and CDR2 is SVGEGT. Trimming stripped 2 bases from V and 0 bases from J, with 19 bases between. The protocol was immunoSEQ multiplex PCR, while the TCRdb copy is restricted to in-frame clones and leaves out a portion. Of around 110,000 clones detected, around 90% appear once; the ten largest clones hold over 8.5%. The sample in question was peripheral blood, obtained on day 0 of AZD1222 vaccination. The receptor was isolated from an adult in good health. The J gene is TRBJ1-1, the V gene TRBV6-2 or TRBV6-3; D may be TRBD1 (5 bases). The CDR3 loop reads CASSYSLRQTPMNTEAFF. The CDR3 coding sequence is TGTGCCAGCAGTTACAGCCTACGACAGACTCCTATGAACACTGAAGCTTTCTTT.